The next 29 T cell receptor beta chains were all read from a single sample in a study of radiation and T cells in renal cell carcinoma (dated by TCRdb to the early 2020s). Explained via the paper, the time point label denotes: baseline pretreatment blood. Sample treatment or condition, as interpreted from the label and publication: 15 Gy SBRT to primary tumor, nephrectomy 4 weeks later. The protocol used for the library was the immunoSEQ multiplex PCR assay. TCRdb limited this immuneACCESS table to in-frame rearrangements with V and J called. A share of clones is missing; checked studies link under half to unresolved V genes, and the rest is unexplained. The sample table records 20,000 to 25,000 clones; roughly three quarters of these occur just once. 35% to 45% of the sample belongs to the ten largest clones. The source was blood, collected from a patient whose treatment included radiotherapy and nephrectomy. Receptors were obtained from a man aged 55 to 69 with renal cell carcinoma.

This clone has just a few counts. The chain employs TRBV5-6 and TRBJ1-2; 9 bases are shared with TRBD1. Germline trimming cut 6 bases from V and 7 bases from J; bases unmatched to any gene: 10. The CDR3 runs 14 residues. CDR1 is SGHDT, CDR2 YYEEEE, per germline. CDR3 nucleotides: TGTGCCAGCACCCTTGGGGACAGGGAGGGTGGCTACACCTTC. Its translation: CASTLGDREGGYTF.

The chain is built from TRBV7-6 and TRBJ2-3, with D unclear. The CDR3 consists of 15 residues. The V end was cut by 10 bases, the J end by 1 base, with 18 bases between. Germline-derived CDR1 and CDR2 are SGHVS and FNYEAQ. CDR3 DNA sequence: TGTGCCACCTCAGCCGGCTCGGGCGGCACAGATACGCAGTATTTT. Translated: CATSAGSGGTDTQYF.

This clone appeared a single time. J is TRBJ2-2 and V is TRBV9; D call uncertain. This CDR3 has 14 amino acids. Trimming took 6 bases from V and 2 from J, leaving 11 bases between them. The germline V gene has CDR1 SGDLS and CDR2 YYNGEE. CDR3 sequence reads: CASTRDFNTGELFF. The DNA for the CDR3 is TGTGCCAGCACGCGAGACTTCAACACCGGGGAGCTGTTTTTT.

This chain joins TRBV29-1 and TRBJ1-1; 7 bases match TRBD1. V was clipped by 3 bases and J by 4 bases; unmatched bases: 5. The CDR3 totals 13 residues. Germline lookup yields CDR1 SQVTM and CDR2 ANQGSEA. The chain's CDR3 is CSVDLQGGTEAFF. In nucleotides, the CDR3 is TGCAGCGTTGATCTTCAGGGGGGCACTGAAGCTTTCTTT.

CDR3 protein: CASSVGGRATDTQYF. The CDR3 DNA reads as TGTGCCAGCAGCGTAGGGGGGAGGGCCACAGATACGCAGTATTTT. The V and J genes are TRBV9 and TRBJ2-3, with TRBD2 matching over 7 bases. V was pared by 0 bases and J by 2 bases, with 3 bases of the junction left unmatched. Per the germline V gene, CDR1 is SGDLS and CDR2 is YYNGEE. CDR3 length: 15 amino acids.

DNA for the CDR3: TGTGCCAGCAGTCAGGACGTCACCTACGAGCAGTACTTC. It translates to CASSQDVTYEQYF. The chain combines TRBV6-6 with TRBJ2-7, with D unresolved. Per the germline V gene, CDR1 is MNHNY and CDR2 is SVGAGI (reference sequence). The CDR3 length is 13 residues. V was cut by 5 bases and J by 2 bases, with 10 bases left in between.

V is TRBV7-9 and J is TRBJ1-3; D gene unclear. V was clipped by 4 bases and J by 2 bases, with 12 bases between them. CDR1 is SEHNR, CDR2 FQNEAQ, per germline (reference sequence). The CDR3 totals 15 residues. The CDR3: CASSSSSAAGNTIYF. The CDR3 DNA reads TGTGCCAGCAGCTCCTCATCGGCGGCTGGAAACACCATATATTTT.

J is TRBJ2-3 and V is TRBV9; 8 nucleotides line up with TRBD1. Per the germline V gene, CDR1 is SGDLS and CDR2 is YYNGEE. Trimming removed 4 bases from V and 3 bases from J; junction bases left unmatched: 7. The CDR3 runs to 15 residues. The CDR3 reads CASSQRGTGTDTQYF. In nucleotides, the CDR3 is TGTGCCAGCAGCCAACGAGGGACAGGAACAGATACGCAGTATTTT.

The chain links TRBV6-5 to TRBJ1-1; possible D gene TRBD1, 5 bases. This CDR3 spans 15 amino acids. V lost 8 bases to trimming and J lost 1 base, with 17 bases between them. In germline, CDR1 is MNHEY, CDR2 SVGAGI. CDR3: CASSRKWQGNTEAFF. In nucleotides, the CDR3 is TGTGCCAGCTCCCGGAAGTGGCAGGGGAACACTGAAGCTTTCTTT.

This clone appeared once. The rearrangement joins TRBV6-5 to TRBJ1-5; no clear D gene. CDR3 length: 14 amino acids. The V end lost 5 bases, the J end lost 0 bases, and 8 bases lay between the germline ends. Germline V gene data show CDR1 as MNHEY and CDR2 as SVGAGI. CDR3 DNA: TGTGCCAGCAGTGTGAGTGATAGCAATCAGCCCCAGCATTTT. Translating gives CASSVSDSNQPQHF.

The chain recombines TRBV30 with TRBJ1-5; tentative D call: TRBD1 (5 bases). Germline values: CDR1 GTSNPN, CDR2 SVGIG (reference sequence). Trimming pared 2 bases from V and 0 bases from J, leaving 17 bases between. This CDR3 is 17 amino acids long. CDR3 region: CAWSSIPGGNSNQPQHF. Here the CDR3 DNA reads TGTGCCTGGAGTTCAATCCCGGGGGGAAATAGCAATCAGCCCCAGCATTTT.

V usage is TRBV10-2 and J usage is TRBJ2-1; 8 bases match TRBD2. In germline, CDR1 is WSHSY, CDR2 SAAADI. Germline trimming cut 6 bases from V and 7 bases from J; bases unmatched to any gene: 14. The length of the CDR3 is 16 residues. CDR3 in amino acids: CASRTGIAGYGNEQFF. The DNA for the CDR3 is TGCGCCAGCAGAACAGGAATAGCGGGATACGGAAATGAGCAGTTCTTC.

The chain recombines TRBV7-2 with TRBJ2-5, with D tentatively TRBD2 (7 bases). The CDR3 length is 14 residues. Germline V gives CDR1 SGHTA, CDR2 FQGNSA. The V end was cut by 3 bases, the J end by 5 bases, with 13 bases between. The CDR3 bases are TGTGCCAGCAGCTTTGGGGGGGCGCGCGAGACCCAGTACTTC. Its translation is CASSFGGARETQYF.

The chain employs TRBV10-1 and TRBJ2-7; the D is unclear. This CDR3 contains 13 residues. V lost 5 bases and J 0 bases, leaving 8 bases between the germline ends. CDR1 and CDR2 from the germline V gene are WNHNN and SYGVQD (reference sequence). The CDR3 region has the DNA TGCGCCAGCAGTCCAGGTACCTCCTACGAGCAGTACTTC. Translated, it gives CASSPGTSYEQYF.

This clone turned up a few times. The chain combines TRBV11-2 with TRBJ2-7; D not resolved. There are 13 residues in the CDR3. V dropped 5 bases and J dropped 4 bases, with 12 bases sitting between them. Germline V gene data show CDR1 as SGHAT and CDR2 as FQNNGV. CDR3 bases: TGTGCCAGCAGCCCGGGCCCCCAATACGAGCAGTACTTC. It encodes CASSPGPQYEQYF.

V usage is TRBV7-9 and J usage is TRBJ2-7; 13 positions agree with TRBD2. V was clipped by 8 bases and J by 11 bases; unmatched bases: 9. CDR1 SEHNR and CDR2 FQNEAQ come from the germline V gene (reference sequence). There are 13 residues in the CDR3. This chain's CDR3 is CASRPGTSGNEYF. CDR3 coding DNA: TGTGCCAGCCGACCCGGGACTAGCGGGAATGAGTACTTC.

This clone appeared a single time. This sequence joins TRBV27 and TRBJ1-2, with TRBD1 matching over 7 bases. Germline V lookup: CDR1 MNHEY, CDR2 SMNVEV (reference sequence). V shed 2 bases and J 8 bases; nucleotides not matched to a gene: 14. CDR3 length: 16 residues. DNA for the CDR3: TGTGCCAGCAGTTTAGGGAGACAGGGAGGACGGGGGGGCTACACCTTC. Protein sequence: CASSLGRQGGRGGYTF.

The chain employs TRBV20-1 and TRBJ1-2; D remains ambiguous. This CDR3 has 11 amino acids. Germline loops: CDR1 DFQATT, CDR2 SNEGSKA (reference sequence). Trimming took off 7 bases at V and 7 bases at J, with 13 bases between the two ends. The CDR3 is CSVEREGGYTF. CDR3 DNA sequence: TGCAGTGTAGAGAGGGAGGGTGGCTACACCTTC.

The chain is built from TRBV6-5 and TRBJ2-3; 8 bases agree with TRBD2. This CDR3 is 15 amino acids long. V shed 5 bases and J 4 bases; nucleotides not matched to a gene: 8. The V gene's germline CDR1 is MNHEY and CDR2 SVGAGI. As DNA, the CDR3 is TGTGCCAGCAGTCCCCTCTCCGGGGGGGCAGATACGCAGTATTTT. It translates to CASSPLSGGADTQYF.

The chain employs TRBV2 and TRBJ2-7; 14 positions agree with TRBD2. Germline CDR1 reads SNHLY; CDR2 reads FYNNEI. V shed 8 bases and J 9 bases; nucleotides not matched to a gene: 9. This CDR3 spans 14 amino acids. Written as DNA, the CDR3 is TGTGCCAGCGGACTGGGACTAGCGGGAGTGTGGCAGTACTTC. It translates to CASGLGLAGVWQYF.

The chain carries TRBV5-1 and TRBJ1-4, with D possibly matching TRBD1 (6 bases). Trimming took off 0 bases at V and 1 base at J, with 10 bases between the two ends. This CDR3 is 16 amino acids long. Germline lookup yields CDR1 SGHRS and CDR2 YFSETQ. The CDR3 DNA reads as TGCGCCAGCAGCTTGGAGGGGGGAGTAACTAATGAAAAACTGTTTTTT. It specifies CASSLEGGVTNEKLFF.

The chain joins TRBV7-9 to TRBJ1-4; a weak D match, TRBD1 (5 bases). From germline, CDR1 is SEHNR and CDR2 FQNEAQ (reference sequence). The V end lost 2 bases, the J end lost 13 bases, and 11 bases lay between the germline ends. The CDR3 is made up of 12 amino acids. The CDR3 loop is CASSLYGTILFF. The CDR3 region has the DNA TGTGCCAGCAGCTTATATGGGACCATACTGTTTTTT.

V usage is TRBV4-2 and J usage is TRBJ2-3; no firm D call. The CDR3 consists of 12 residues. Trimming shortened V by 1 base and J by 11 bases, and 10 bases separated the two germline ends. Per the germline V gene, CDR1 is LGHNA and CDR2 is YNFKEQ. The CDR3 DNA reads TGTGCCAGCAGCCAAGTCAAGGAATTGCAGTATTTT. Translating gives CASSQVKELQYF.

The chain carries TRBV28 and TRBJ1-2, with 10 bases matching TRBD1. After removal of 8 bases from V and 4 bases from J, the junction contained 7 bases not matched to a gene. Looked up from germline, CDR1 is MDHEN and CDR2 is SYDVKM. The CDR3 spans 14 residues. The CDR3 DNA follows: TGTGCCAGCGCTTCCGGGACAGGGGCCTATGGCTACACCTTC. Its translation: CASASGTGAYGYTF.

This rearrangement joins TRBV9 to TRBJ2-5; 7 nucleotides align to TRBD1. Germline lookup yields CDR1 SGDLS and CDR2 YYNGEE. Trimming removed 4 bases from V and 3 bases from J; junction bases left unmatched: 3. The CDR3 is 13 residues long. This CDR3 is CASSRDSKETQYF. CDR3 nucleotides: TGTGCCAGCAGCCGGGACAGCAAAGAGACCCAGTACTTC.

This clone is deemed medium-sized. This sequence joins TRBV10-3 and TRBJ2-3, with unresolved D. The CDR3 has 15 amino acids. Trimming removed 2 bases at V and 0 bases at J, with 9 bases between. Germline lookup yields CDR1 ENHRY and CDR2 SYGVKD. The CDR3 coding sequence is TGTGCCATCAGTGAGCCTAAATCTAGCACAGATACGCAGTATTTT. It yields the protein CAISEPKSSTDTQYF.

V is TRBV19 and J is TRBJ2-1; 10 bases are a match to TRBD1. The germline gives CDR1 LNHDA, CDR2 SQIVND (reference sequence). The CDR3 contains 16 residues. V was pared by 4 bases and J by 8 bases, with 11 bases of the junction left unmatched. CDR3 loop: CASSRDRGQGIDEQFF. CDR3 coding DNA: TGTGCCAGTAGTAGGGATAGGGGACAGGGGATCGATGAGCAGTTCTTC.

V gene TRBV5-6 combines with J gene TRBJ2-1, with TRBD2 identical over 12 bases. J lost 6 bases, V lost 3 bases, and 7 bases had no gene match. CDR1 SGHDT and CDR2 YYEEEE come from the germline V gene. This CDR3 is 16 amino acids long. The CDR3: CASSSTTSGRPNEQFF. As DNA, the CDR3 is TGTGCCAGCAGCTCAACGACTAGCGGGAGACCCAATGAGCAGTTCTTC.

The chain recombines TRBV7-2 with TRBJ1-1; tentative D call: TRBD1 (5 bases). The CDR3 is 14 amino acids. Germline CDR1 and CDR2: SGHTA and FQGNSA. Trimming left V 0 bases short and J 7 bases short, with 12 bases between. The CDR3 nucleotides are TGTGCCAGCAGCTTAGCGCGTAGGGGTGGTGAAGCTTTCTTT. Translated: CASSLARRGGEAFF.